This T cell receptor beta chain was profiled in a study of cytomegalovirus exposure and HLA in healthy donors. On this clone itself: Its antigen is not known.

General study results and limits: The study found most TCR sequences rare, yet found some public TCRs in many donors.

It was with 60 Vbeta and 13 Jbeta primers that the PCR ran. Assay: immunoSEQ multiplex PCR; the TCRdb copy retains only in-frame clones and omits some. This table has 85,000 to 100,000 clones, more than 65% appearing once. The sequenced sample consisted of PBMCs. This clonotype was obtained from a girl aged 2 to 10 in good health and CMV-seropositive.

CDR3 residues: CSALSTDTQYF. CDR3 sequence (DNA): TGCAGTGCTCTGAGCACAGATACGCAGTATTTT. The rearrangement uses TRBV20-1 and TRBJ2-3; no clear D gene. CDR1 is DFQATT and CDR2 is SNEGSKA in the germline V gene (reference sequence). This CDR3 spans 11 amino acids. The V and J ends lost 5 bases and 0 bases respectively, with 3 bases between them.